This record looks at one T cell receptor (beta chain) sequence and its context. There is no known antigen for this receptor. No base-level quality is on record; no much larger clone is a single base apart. The sample holds other DNA sequences that translate to the same CDR3. From the cysteine through the phenylalanine, the CDR3 covers 15 amino acids. Kept here is only the CDR3 DNA, which spans 45 bases and is read in frame from base 1. V gives up 9 bases and J gives up 6 bases, and the segment between their germline ends measures 21 bases. The CDR1 and CDR2 encoded by the germline V gene are SNHLY and FYNNEI. The data were obtained in a study of blood T cell repertoires in COVID-19 (TCRdb year 2020). At the level of the whole study: The collaborator samples originated in the United States, Italy and Spain and spanned the acute and convalescent phases of COVID-19. The material from the prospective study consisted of cDNA or gDNA derived from T cells, B-cell-depleted T cells, or PBMCs. The dataset comprised deeply sampled blood TCRbeta repertoires from subjects exposed to, actively infected with, or recovered from COVID-19. A freely available public database, intended as a resource for researchers studying the immune response to SARS-CoV-2, is where the repertoires were released. Samples were obtained from the ongoing ImmuneRACE study (first 160 participants) and from about 1,300 subjects provided by 6 global collaborators. Sample metadata almost always included a de-identified subject ID, COVID-19 status, age in years and sex. Where available, HLA class I and class II types were taken from metadata supplied by the sample provider and were not determined by assay-based typing. Paper-wide results and their limitations: The amount of clinical and demographic metadata varied by source and participant and was provided uncurated.

TCRbeta CDR3 regions were amplified from genomic DNA by means of the immunoSEQ Assay, a bias-controlled multiplex PCR. In the source study's methods: Within the assay, amplification of reference gene primers was used to estimate how many nucleated cells each sample contained. To quantify the absolute abundance of each unique TCRbeta CDR3 rearrangement, sequence reads were collapsed and filtered. Productive Simpson clonality was computed per sample as the square root of Simpson's diversity index over productive rearrangements. As stored in TCRdb, this immuneACCESS dataset retains in-frame rearrangements with V and J assigned. A fraction of the clones does not appear; measured against another copy, unresolved V genes explain less than half of the discrepancy, and the remainder lacks a known reason. V and J calls and clone size are copied from that table; D and trimming were computed from the DNA. The sample table records some 100,000 clones; approximately 92% of these occur just once. Around 6% of the sample goes to the ten largest clones.

Each collaborating institution followed its own protocols to collect whole blood in K2EDTA tubes. For TCRbeta analysis, collaborators shipped samples in one of three forms: frozen whole blood, isolated PBMCs, or DNA extracted from either of those sample types. The chain was built from TRBV2 and TRBJ2-1, and TRBD2 may be the D gene, going by 6 matching bases. The receptor comes from a man aged 45-60 years with active COVID-19. The sample was peripheral blood. The DNA reads TGTGCCAGTCTGGAGGGCGGGACCCCATTCAATGAGCAGTTCTTC. Its translation reads: CASLEGGTPFNEQFF.